This is a list of T cell receptor beta chains from one sample in a study of CD8 T cells in Susac syndrome. TCRdb processed the immunoSEQ multiplex PCR reads anew with MiXCR; each CDR3 protein has one entry. The table lists tens of thousands of distinct CDR3 sequences, just over 90% of them singletons. The material sequenced was CD4+ T cells from PBMCs. The receptors come from a human donor with Susac syndrome. CDR3s include the opening cysteine and the closing phenylalanine or tryptophan. Each record gives: V gene, J gene, CDR3 length, clone size, D gene, CDR3 protein, CDR3 DNA. A D gene is named only where the DNA matches it firmly. The listing skips clone size in some rows; elsewhere it reads once, few, many or a size class.

>TRBV11-3|TRBJ2-1|12|-|-
CASSLDGAEQFF
TGTGCCAGCAGCTTAGATGGCGCGGAGCAGTTCTTC
>TRBV7-2|TRBJ2-1|14|-|-
CASSLRRGYNEQFF
TGTGCCAGCAGCTTAAGGAGGGGGTATAATGAGCAGTTCTTC
>TRBV9|TRBJ2-3|15|-|-
CASSVGGRGTDTQYF
TGTGCCAGCAGCGTGGGGGGAAGGGGCACAGATACGCAGTATTTT
>TRBV20-1|TRBJ1-1|13|-|-
CSARPTMNTEAFF
TGCAGTGCTCGACCCACCATGAACACTGAAGCTTTCTTT
>TRBV6-5|TRBJ2-7|14|-|-
CASSNVDVKYEQYF
TGTGCCAGCAGTAATGTGGATGTGAAATACGAGCAGTACTTC
>TRBV7-2|TRBJ2-2|14|-|-
CASSLIGPTGELFF
TGTGCCAGCAGCTTAATCGGACCCACCGGGGAGCTGTTTTTT
>TRBV20-1|TRBJ2-2|13|-|-
CSAGNTNTGELFF
TGCAGTGCTGGCAACACGAACACCGGGGAGCTGTTTTTT
>TRBV4-1|TRBJ1-4|13|-|-
CASRDSSNEKLFF
TGCGCCAGCAGGGACAGCTCGAATGAAAAACTGTTTTTT
>TRBV7-3|TRBJ2-3|14|once|-
CASSPGEATDTQYF
TGTGCCAGCAGCCCCGGGGAGGCTACAGATACGCAGTATTTT
>TRBV3-1|TRBJ2-6|19|-|-
CASSQYGGGASAGANVLTF
TGTGCCAGCAGCCAATACGGAGGGGGCGCTTCTGCTGGGGCCAACGTCCTGACTTTC
>TRBV29-1|TRBJ1-1|13|few|-
CSVVRGMNTEAFF
TGCAGCGTTGTCCGGGGTATGAACACTGAAGCTTTCTTT
>TRBV7-3|TRBJ2-3|12|-|-
CASSLTGDTQYF
TGTGCCAGCAGCTTAACCGGAGATACGCAGTATTTT
>TRBV12-3/TRBV12-4|TRBJ2-5|14|once|TRBD1
CASSPDREQETQYF
TGTGCCAGCAGTCCGGACAGGGAACAAGAGACCCAGTACTTC
>TRBV6-2/TRBV6-3|TRBJ2-7|14|-|-
CASSYSPRLGEQYF
TGTGCCAGCAGTTACTCCCCGAGGTTAGGGGAGCAGTACTTC
>TRBV9|TRBJ2-1|16|-|TRBD1
CASSVVGQGAHNEQFF
TGTGCCAGCAGCGTAGTAGGGCAGGGGGCTCACAATGAGCAGTTCTTC
>TRBV19|TRBJ1-1|15|-|-
CASSNPGLLNTEAFF
TGTGCCAGTAGTAATCCAGGACTCCTGAACACTGAAGCTTTCTTT
>TRBV7-2|TRBJ1-1|14|-|-
CASKYFRESTEAFF
TGTGCCAGCAAATACTTCAGGGAGAGCACTGAAGCTTTCTTT
>TRBV30|TRBJ1-1|14|-|-
CAWIPGRLNTEAFF
TGTGCCTGGATCCCGGGACGGCTAAACACTGAAGCTTTCTTT
>TRBV6-6|TRBJ2-3|12|-|-
CASTYRADTQYF
TGTGCCAGCACCTATCGAGCAGATACGCAGTATTTT
>TRBV7-2|TRBJ1-2|15|-|-
CASTVAAGVGYGYTF
TGTGCCAGCACTGTGGCGGCAGGGGTTGGCTATGGCTACACCTTC
>TRBV3-1|TRBJ1-1|13|-|-
CASSLSLVAEAFF
TGTGCCAGCAGCCTCAGCCTGGTTGCTGAAGCTTTCTTT
>TRBV19|TRBJ2-7|14|-|-
CASSSLRGLHEQYF
TGTGCCAGTAGTAGCTTACGAGGGCTACACGAGCAGTACTTC
>TRBV7-2|TRBJ2-7|14|-|TRBD2
CASSRLAGVLEQYF
TGTGCCAGCAGCAGACTAGCGGGAGTCCTCGAGCAGTACTTC
>TRBV29-1|TRBJ2-1|16|-|-
CSVGGPSSGPYNEQFF
TGCAGCGTGGGAGGCCCATCCTCAGGGCCGTACAATGAGCAGTTCTTC
>TRBV5-4|TRBJ2-3|15|-|TRBD2
CASSFLAGVRDTQYF
TGTGCCAGCAGCTTTCTAGCGGGGGTGCGGGATACGCAGTATTTT
>TRBV20-1|TRBJ2-1|12|-|-
CSANRDSPFFQF
TGCAGTGCTAACCGGGACTCCCCATTTTTTCAATTC
>TRBV5-1|TRBJ2-1|15|-|TRBD2
CASSFPRLASHEQFF
TGCGCCAGCAGCTTCCCTAGACTAGCGAGTCATGAGCAGTTCTTC
>TRBV6-5|TRBJ1-6|17|-|-
CASSYSASGGSRSPLHF
TGTGCCAGCAGTTACTCGGCGTCCGGGGGAAGTAGGTCACCCCTCCACTTT
>TRBV12-3/TRBV12-4|TRBJ1-6|13|-|-
CASTEGINSPLHF
TGTGCCAGCACGGAGGGCATTAATTCACCCCTCCACTTT
>TRBV29-1|TRBJ2-1|14|-|-
CSVGRLVASNEQFF
TGCAGCGTTGGTCGCCTAGTCGCTTCGAATGAGCAGTTCTTC
>TRBV7-2|TRBJ1-2|13|-|-
CASSLFRGQFYTF
TGTGCCAGCAGCTTATTCCGCGGACAGTTCTACACCTTC
>TRBV30|TRBJ1-4|15|-|-
CAWSVQGGSNEKLFF
TGTGCCTGGAGTGTACAAGGGGGATCTAATGAAAAACTGTTTTTT
>TRBV29-1|TRBJ2-5|14|-|-
CSVVPGLTQETQYF
TGCAGCGTTGTCCCGGGACTGACCCAAGAGACCCAGTACTTC
>TRBV7-2|TRBJ2-2|17|-|TRBD2
CASSLVGRGQQFGELFF
TGTGCCAGCAGCTTAGTGGGGAGGGGCCAACAGTTCGGGGAGCTGTTTTTT
>TRBV7-2|TRBJ1-5|15|-|-
CASSPHQADNQPQHF
TGTGCCAGCAGCCCCCACCAGGCCGACAATCAGCCTCAGCATTTT
>TRBV27|TRBJ1-5|15|once|-
CASSFLGISNQPQHF
TGTGCCAGCAGTTTTTTGGGGATTAGCAATCAGCCCCAGCATTTT
>TRBV4-2|TRBJ2-6|18|-|-
CASSRGTTSASGANVLTF
TGTGCCAGCAGCCGAGGGACAACCTCCGCTTCTGGGGCCAACGTCCTGACTTTC
>TRBV12-3/TRBV12-4|TRBJ1-1|14|-|-
CASSGGKGNTEAFF
TGTGCCAGCAGTGGAGGCAAGGGAAACACTGAAGCTTTCTTT
>TRBV27|TRBJ2-7|15|-|TRBD2
CASSSRGSGRYEQYF
TGTGCCAGCAGTTCTCGTGGTAGCGGGAGGTACGAGCAGTACTTC